Described below is a single T cell receptor (beta chain) sequence and its context. This clonotype was found a few times. The antigen it recognizes is unknown. No much larger clonotype is one base removed from it; base qualities were not supplied. The CDR3 runs 15 amino acids, cysteine and phenylalanine included. CDR3 DNA only is kept here, 45 bases in frame from base 1. CDR1 SGHRS and CDR2 YFSETQ were looked up in the germline V gene. The V end loses 6 bases and the J end loses 5 bases, and a stretch of 20 bases separates them. Receptors were amplified or captured by RT-PCR. This sample was sequenced with a NextSeq 550. TCRdb applied fastp at Q25 and MiXCR to the public reads, then kept only in-frame beta chains. For every CDR3 protein sequence, its rows merge into one entry that carries the most common genes and DNA. A total of over 400,000 distinct CDR3 sequences appear in this sample, 16% of them only once. Together, the top ten hold 7.2% of the sample.

These data come from a study of patients and donors after allogeneic stem cell transplantation (dated by TCRdb to between 2020 and 2021). This sequence uses TRBV5-1 and TRBJ2-5; the best D guess is TRBD1, with 6 bases matching. Material for sequencing was blood, either unsorted or a sorted T cell fraction (not recorded which). This TCR came from a human donor who was either an allogeneic HSCT recipient or a stem cell or donor lymphocyte infusion donor (not recorded which). It is not recorded whose cells these are; they may come from a transplant donor. The DNA sequence is given as TGCGCCAGCAACCCTTCCAGGGGAATCGAGGAGACCCAGTACTTC. Translated, it gives CASNPSRGIEETQYF.